The present T cell receptor beta chain was sequenced within a study of blood T cell repertoires in COVID-19. Only in-frame clones appear in the TCRdb table, and some are missing; sequencing was by immunoSEQ multiplex PCR. The table lists roughly 190,000 clones, more than 80% of them singletons. The trim removed 7 bases at V and 6 bases at J, leaving 8 bases unmatched. The length of the CDR3 is 13 residues. Germline CDR1 reads MDHEN; CDR2 reads SYDVKM. Input material: peripheral blood. The chain combines TRBV28 with TRBJ2-7; 8 bases agree with TRBD2. The clonotype was recovered from a woman aged 55-70 years with acute or convalescent COVID-19. The CDR3 is CASTPGGQSEQYF. Written as DNA, the CDR3 is TGTGCCAGCACCCCGGGGGGGCAAAGCGAGCAGTACTTC.